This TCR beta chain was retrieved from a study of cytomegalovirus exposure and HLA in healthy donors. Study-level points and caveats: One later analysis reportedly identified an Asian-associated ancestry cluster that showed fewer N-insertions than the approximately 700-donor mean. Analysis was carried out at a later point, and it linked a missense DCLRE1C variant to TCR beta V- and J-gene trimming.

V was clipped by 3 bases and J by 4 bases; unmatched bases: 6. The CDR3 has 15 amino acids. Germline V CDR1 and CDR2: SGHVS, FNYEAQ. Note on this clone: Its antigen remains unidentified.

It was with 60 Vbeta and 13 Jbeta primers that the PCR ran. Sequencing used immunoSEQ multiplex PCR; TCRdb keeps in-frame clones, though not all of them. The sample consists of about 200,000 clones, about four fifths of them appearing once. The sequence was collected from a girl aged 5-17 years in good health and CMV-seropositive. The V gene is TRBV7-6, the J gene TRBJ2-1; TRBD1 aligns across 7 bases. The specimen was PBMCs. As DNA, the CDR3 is TGTGCCAGCAGCTTCAACCGACAGGGTTACAATGAGCAGTTCTTC. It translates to CASSFNRQGYNEQFF.